Only a few counts were recorded for the clone carrying this TCR beta chain. Antigen specificity is unknown. TCRdb recomputed calls from the 5' RACE reads with MiXCR, one row per CDR3 protein. The sample lists about 330,000 distinct CDR3 sequences, roughly 8.4% occurring once. This CDR3 contains 15 residues. J gave up 1 base and V 2 bases, and 4 bases lay outside the gene matches. Germline CDR1 MNHEY, CDR2 SVGAGI. This sample is part of a study of T cells after yellow fever vaccination. Study observations and caveats: Across the CD4 and CD8 compartments, a small share of clonotypes was present in both.

The chain combines TRBV6-5 with TRBJ2-5, with TRBD1 matching over 7 bases. The source is a young man who received the YFV17D yellow fever vaccine. The sample here was PBMCs, taken about 41 days after the first yellow fever vaccination. The CDR3 DNA follows: TGTGCCAGCAGTTACCACGGGACAGCCCAAGAGACCCAGTACTTC. It yields the protein CASSYHGTAQETQYF.